These T cell receptor beta chains were read from a single sample in a study of T cell repertoires in cytomegalovirus infection. Via MiXCR, TCRdb re-called the reads, giving one row per CDR3 protein. The sample lists 490,000 or so distinct CDR3 sequences, over 9% occurring once. The sequencing input was PBMCs. The receptors were sampled from a human donor in good health (CMV status not recorded). Some clones in this sample may be carry-over from other donors' samples. Each CDR3 is given with its conserved first and last residue. Fields, in order: V gene, J gene, D gene, clone size, CDR3 protein, CDR3 DNA. A D gene is named only where the DNA matches it firmly. Clone size is not always given. Where it is, it says once, few, many or a class for expanded clones.

TRBV6-5	TRBJ2-7	.	many	CASSYSTGVFYEQYF	TGTGCCAGCAGTTACTCGACGGGAGTCTTCTACGAGCAGTACTTC
TRBV28	TRBJ2-7	.	many	CASSPVVGTAAYEQYF	TGTGCCAGCAGCCCGGTGGTGGGGACGGCTGCCTACGAGCAGTACTTC
TRBV12-3/TRBV12-4	TRBJ2-1	.	many	CASSFRGDSYNEQFF	TGTGCCAGCAGTTTTAGGGGAGACAGTTACAATGAGCAGTTCTTC
TRBV9	TRBJ2-7	TRBD2	few	CASSPRLAGNEQYF	TGTGCCAGCAGCCCTCGCCTAGCGGGGAACGAGCAGTACTTC
TRBV29-1	TRBJ1-1	TRBD1	.	CSVGTGREAFF	TGCAGCGTTGGGACAGGGCGGGAGGCTTTCTTT
TRBV27	TRBJ2-2	.	many	CASSLGRHDGELFF	TGTGCCAGCAGCCTTGGACGCCACGACGGGGAGCTGTTTTTT
TRBV4-1	TRBJ2-5	.	many	CASSQGEGPSETQYF	TGCGCCAGCAGCCAGGGAGAGGGACCCTCGGAGACCCAGTACTTC
TRBV5-1	TRBJ2-2	TRBD2	many	CASSITSGSDTGELFF	TGCGCCAGCAGCATAACTAGCGGGAGTGACACCGGGGAGCTGTTTTTT
TRBV2	TRBJ2-3	TRBD1	.	CASSQGQHTQYF	TGTGCCAGCAGTCAGGGACAGCATACGCAGTATTTT
TRBV6-5	TRBJ1-1	.	many	CASSYRRGNTEAFF	TGTGCCAGCAGTTACCGTCGGGGGAACACTGAAGCTTTCTTT
TRBV12-3/TRBV12-4	TRBJ1-5	TRBD1	many	CASNPGQGLYSNQPQHF	TGTGCCAGCAATCCGGGACAGGGGCTATATAGCAATCAGCCCCAGCATTTT
TRBV3-1	TRBJ2-1	TRBD2	.	CASSQSGSINEQFF	TGTGCCAGCAGCCAAAGCGGGAGTATCAATGAGCAGTTCTTC
TRBV7-3	TRBJ2-4	.	many	CASSLNSRTVAGIQYF	TGTGCCAGCAGCTTAAATTCAAGGACCGTGGCGGGCATTCAGTACTTC
TRBV2	TRBJ1-1	.	.	CASMLDDEAFF	TGTGCCAGCATGTTGGACGATGAAGCTTTCTTT
TRBV10-2	TRBJ1-3	.	many	CASSEQVSGNTIYF	TGCGCCAGCAGTGAACAGGTCTCTGGAAACACCATATATTTT
TRBV6-1	TRBJ1-1	.	many	CASRATSPTEAFF	TGTGCCAGCAGGGCTACGTCCCCCACTGAAGCTTTCTTT
TRBV20-1	TRBJ1-4	.	.	CSAPFATNEKLFF	TGCAGTGCCCCCTTTGCAACTAATGAAAAACTGTTTTTT
TRBV7-2	TRBJ2-1	TRBD2	many	CASSTTSGIANEQFF	TGTGCCAGCAGCACTACTAGCGGGATTGCAAATGAGCAGTTCTTC
TRBV2	TRBJ1-3	TRBD1	.	CASSGRQGMNTIYF	TGTGCCAGCAGCGGAAGACAGGGGATGAACACCATATATTTT
TRBV7-2	TRBJ2-2	.	many	CASSFFVGQSAGELFF	TGTGCCAGCAGCTTCTTTGTTGGACAATCCGCCGGGGAGCTGTTTTTT
TRBV28	TRBJ2-1	TRBD2	many	CASSSLAGAAYNEQFF	TGTGCCAGCAGTTCTCTAGCGGGAGCGGCTTACAATGAGCAGTTCTTC
TRBV7-2	TRBJ1-2	.	many	CASSPGSGYTF	TGTGCCAGCAGCCCGGGTAGTGGCTACACCTTC
TRBV29-1	TRBJ2-3	TRBD2	few	CSVGGAGGDTQYF	TGCAGCGTTGGGGGAGCGGGGGGGGATACGCAGTATTTT
TRBV20-1	TRBJ2-1	.	.	CSASMRVDEQFF	TGCAGTGCTAGCATGCGAGTGGATGAGCAGTTCTTC
TRBV5-6	TRBJ2-1	TRBD1	few	CASSWGLPDRGNEQFF	TGTGCCAGCAGCTGGGGGCTACCGGACAGGGGCAATGAGCAGTTCTTC
TRBV6-5	TRBJ1-4	TRBD1	few	CASSPRGSNEKLFF	TGTGCCAGCAGCCCCAGGGGGTCTAATGAAAAACTGTTTTTT
TRBV19	TRBJ2-3	TRBD1	many	CASNDDRGIDTQYF	TGTGCCAGTAACGACGACAGGGGAATAGATACGCAGTATTTT
TRBV28	TRBJ1-4	.	many	CASSLAFEKLFF	TGTGCCAGCAGTTTAGCTTTTGAAAAACTGTTTTTT
TRBV14	TRBJ1-1	TRBD1	many	CASSQGYDRVKYTEAFF	TGTGCCAGCAGCCAAGGTTACGACAGGGTCAAGTACACTGAAGCTTTCTTT
TRBV5-3	TRBJ2-1	.	few	CASSLWLGVEDNEQFF	TGTGCCAGCAGCTTGTGGTTGGGGGTGGAGGACAATGAGCAGTTCTTC
TRBV12-3/TRBV12-4	TRBJ2-5	TRBD2	many	CASSPGTSGGLGTQYF	TGTGCCAGCAGTCCCGGGACTAGCGGGGGCCTAGGGACCCAGTACTTC
TRBV27	TRBJ1-6	.	.	CASSFKPGDYHF	TGTGCCAGCAGTTTTAAGCCTGGGGACTACCACTTT
TRBV7-9	TRBJ2-1	TRBD1	many	CASSLGRGTGRPNEQFF	TGTGCCAGCAGCTTAGGCAGGGGGACAGGGCGTCCCAATGAGCAGTTCTTC
TRBV3-1	TRBJ2-1	.	.	CASSQAQGEDNEQFF	TGTGCCAGCAGCCAAGCACAGGGTGAGGACAATGAGCAGTTCTTC
TRBV5-4	TRBJ2-7	.	many	CASSSPGHLGGEQYF	TGTGCCAGCAGCTCCCCCGGACACCTTGGGGGTGAGCAGTACTTC
TRBV5-1	TRBJ1-1	.	few	CASSHGLRMNTEAFF	TGCGCCAGCAGCCACGGGCTACGGATGAACACTGAAGCTTTCTTT
TRBV25-1	TRBJ1-4	.	few	CASSEDLGSEKLFF	TGTGCCAGCAGTGAAGACCTGGGCAGTGAAAAACTGTTTTTT
TRBV27	TRBJ2-2	TRBD2	many	CANLVGDGTSSTGELFF	TGTGCCAACCTGGTCGGCGACGGGACTAGCAGCACCGGGGAGCTGTTTTTT
TRBV20-1	TRBJ2-7	.	many	CSADISYEQYF	TGCAGTGCTGACATCTCCTACGAGCAGTACTTC
TRBV7-6	TRBJ1-5	.	many	CASSQGLGNQPQHF	TGTGCCAGCAGTCAAGGGCTGGGCAATCAGCCCCAGCATTTT
TRBV29-1	TRBJ1-2	.	few	CSISSQPNYGYTF	TGCAGCATTTCCTCGCAGCCTAACTATGGCTACACCTTC
TRBV5-4	TRBJ2-1	TRBD1	many	CASRPRDRGESEQFF	TGTGCCAGCAGGCCCCGGGACAGGGGGGAATCTGAGCAGTTCTTC
TRBV11-2	TRBJ1-1	.	many	CASRFQGTLTEAFF	TGTGCCAGCCGATTCCAAGGGACTTTAACTGAAGCTTTCTTT
TRBV7-8	TRBJ2-1	TRBD2	.	CASSATTSGGVSSYNEQFF	TGTGCCAGCAGCGCAACGACTAGCGGGGGTGTAAGCTCCTACAATGAGCAGTTCTTC
TRBV12-3/TRBV12-4	TRBJ1-4	TRBD1	.	CASSLDHGTGGEKLFF	TGTGCCAGCAGTTTAGATCACGGGACAGGGGGAGAGAAACTGTTTTTT
TRBV5-6	TRBJ2-1	TRBD2	few	CASSRYSGRHGGEQFF	TGTGCCAGCAGCCGATATAGCGGGAGGCACGGGGGTGAGCAGTTCTTC
TRBV7-2	TRBJ1-4	.	many	CASRGAGGEKLFF	TGTGCCAGCAGGGGAGCTGGGGGTGAAAAACTGTTTTTT
TRBV18	TRBJ1-4	.	few	CASSNQQDEKLFF	TGTGCCAGCTCTAATCAACAGGATGAAAAACTGTTTTTT
TRBV5-4	TRBJ2-2	TRBD2	.	CASSLALGAGKGELFF	TGTGCCAGCAGCTTGGCCCTCGGAGCGGGGAAGGGGGAGCTGTTTTTT
TRBV20-1	TRBJ2-7	.	many	CSPVSNEQYF	TGCAGTCCAGTTTCAAACGAGCAGTACTTC
TRBV7-9	TRBJ2-1	TRBD1	.	CASSRLRGLNYNEQFF	TGTGCCAGCAGCCGCCTGAGGGGGCTGAACTACAATGAGCAGTTCTTC
TRBV11-2	TRBJ1-4	TRBD1	many	CASSSTGGSNEKLFF	TGTGCCAGCAGCTCGACAGGGGGGTCTAATGAAAAACTGTTTTTT
TRBV3-1	TRBJ1-5	TRBD1	.	CASSPDGQGRGPQHF	TGTGCCAGCAGCCCAGATGGACAGGGCCGGGGGCCCCAGCATTTT
TRBV24-1	TRBJ2-1	TRBD2	many	CATSETGGAGDEQFF	TGTGCCACCAGTGAGACGGGGGGGGCCGGGGATGAGCAGTTCTTC
TRBV7-3	TRBJ2-3	.	many	CASSKDGDTQYF	TGTGCCAGCAGCAAAGATGGGGATACGCAGTATTTT
TRBV27	TRBJ2-6	TRBD1	many	CASSSTPDWTGRTGANVLTF	TGTGCCAGCAGTTCCACCCCGGATTGGACAGGGAGGACTGGGGCCAACGTCCTGACTTTC
TRBV20-1	TRBJ2-1	.	many	CSARDGHGGYEQFF	TGCAGTGCTAGAGATGGGCACGGCGGCTATGAGCAGTTCTTC